This TCR beta chain was captured by sequencing in a study of blood T cells in healthy people across ages (dated by TCRdb to 2013 to 2016). Describing the broader study: Template switching captured roughly one uniquely barcoded TCR beta cDNA molecule per two T cells in model experiments. Using deep sequencing normalized with unique cDNA molecular identifiers, the study measured how TCR beta repertoire diversity changes with age. Donors were grouped into four age groups: young (average about 15 years), middle-aged (39), aged (62) and long-lived (about 82). Donors of different ages were randomly distributed across sequencing lanes to avoid experimental bias. Using the same blood draw, the study looked at two additional independent replicas of 1 million unique cDNA reads for two donors, one aged 18 to 30 and the other aged 80 or older. The full study reports these points: Since profiling was done on bulk unsorted PBMCs, naive and antigen-experienced compartments could not be conclusively compared. Observed TCR beta diversity per million T cells fell roughly linearly with age, and a significant reduction was already apparent by age around 36. Compared with the aged group, more naive CD4+ T cells, fewer expanded clones and increased TCR diversity were shown by the long-lived group, suggesting age selection. Estimates of total diversity based on one million sequenced T cells were regarded as lower bounds and as underestimates. The CMV infection status of donors was not known, potentially confounding age-related changes in expanded clonotypes. Observed TCR beta diversity correlated strongly with the percentage of naive T cells measured by flow cytometry.

The approximately 41 donors, aged roughly 6 to 95 years, were systemically healthy Caucasian individuals from Russia. Roughly 9 milliliters of peripheral blood were drawn from each donor into EDTA-treated Vacutainer tubes. Ficoll-Paque density-gradient centrifugation was used to isolate PBMCs, with at least 7 million obtained per sample. Trizol reagent was used to extract total RNA from PBMCs, with at least 5 micrograms per sample. For every donor, flow cytometry on a PBMC aliquot measured the percentage of naive CD45RAhigh/CD27high T cells. With respect to this clonotype: This receptor's antigen is unknown. Base qualities were left out, and no much larger clone turns up one base away.

The library was made by 5' RACE. Instrument on record: Illumina HiSeq 2500. A second 7 to 11 cycle PCR used a sample-barcoded 5' primer and a J-beta primer mix. Each TCR beta cDNA molecule received a unique molecular identifier from a template-switch 5' adaptor carrying 12 random nucleotides. Each sample yielded at least 3 million CDR3-containing paired-end reads. All of the RNA was converted into first-strand cDNA using the Mint cDNA synthesis kit, with a TRBC-specific oligonucleotide serving as the primer. Following uracil-DNA glycosylase treatment, a first 18-cycle PCR with universal primers M1SS and BC2_uni_R was performed on all cDNA. The source study handled its data this way. Normalization of each sample was performed by random selection of 1 million high-quality reads, each carrying a distinct molecular identifier. Reads sharing molecular identifiers were discarded rather than binned into consensus sequences. CDR3 identification, clonotype clustering and error correction used MiTCR with a Q25 quality threshold and the strictest error-elimination algorithm. Lower-bound total TCR beta diversity was estimated with a nonparametric unseen species model using Euler transformation. TCRdb passed the public sequencing reads through fastp at Q25 and MiXCR, retaining productive beta sequences. Rows merge per CDR3 protein into single entries with the most common DNA and genes. TCRdb's processing, not the study's, gives the V and J calls here. This sample is represented by about 280,000 distinct CDR3 sequences; around 30% of them were singletons. The top ten clones comprise 29% of the sample.

Reading the germline V gene (reference sequence) gives CDR1 LNHDA and CDR2 SQIVND. Including cysteine and phenylalanine, the CDR3 has 15 amino acids. The retained sequence is limited to the CDR3, 45 bases, with the frame set at the first base. V trim: 10 bases; J trim: 1 base; unmatched bases: 9. This TCR derives from a woman aged 70-85 years in good health. Specimen: blood. Recombination connected TRBV19 to TRBJ2-5, and 10 bases in between align with TRBD1. The CDR3 here reads CATTGTGETQETQYF. The bases are TGTGCCACCACCGGGACAGGGGAGACCCAAGAGACCCAGTACTTC.